This T cell receptor beta chain was sequenced for a study of shared clonotypes between healthy human individuals (dated by TCRdb to about 2020). Regarding the complete study: The cohort included three men and a couple of women between 18 and 49 years of age. Between about 0.8 and 9.5 billion PBMCs per donor were obtained by leukapheresis. The study deeply sequenced blood TCR repertoires of about 5 healthy adults to estimate repertoire size and the extent of clonotype sharing between individuals. Libraries were prepared and TCR repertoires were sequenced by different laboratories using diverse techniques, in order to increase sequencing depth and limit assay-specific biases. The full study reports these points: Based on pairwise subsampling, the degree of clonotype sharing among donors was expected to be affected by sequencing depth. Sampling was restricted to blood, and TCR repertoires in tissues likely differ from the TCR repertoires found in blood. Because the study included a small number of donors, the genetic and exposure-history diversity represented was limited.

As regards this clone: What this receptor recognizes is not known. Base-call qualities are not available, and no considerably larger clone is one nucleotide away.

Using the deep immunoSEQ assay, multiplex PCR amplified TCR CDR3 regions from genomic DNA. For each cell subset, the extracted genomic DNA was distributed evenly across all wells of several immunoSEQ 96-well plates, and each plate served as one replicate. For unsorted PBMC, roughly 300 ng of genomic DNA, equivalent to 30,000 to 35,000 T cell genomes, went into each replicate PCR. Ten immunoSEQ deep assay plates were used to sequence the unsorted PBMC genomic DNA. Purified libraries were quantified with a Qubit 3.0 fluorometer, sized on a Bioanalyzer 2100, and re-quantified with the KAPA Library Quantification kit. Every immunoSEQ 96-well plate was sequenced on a dedicated single-read 150-cycle Illumina NextSeq 550 flow cell. The original methods were these. Because the immunoSEQ output included only junctional sequences and no quality scores, the filtering could not be the same as the filtering used for full-length reads. Sequences were annotated with PyIR, a Python wrapper for IgBLAST v1.9, using IMGT germline references to assign V/J genes and CDR3. Reads with weak V/J assignments (E-value above 1e-6), missing CDR3, stop codons, out-of-frame junctions, or ambiguous translated residues were removed. V3J clonotypes were defined by identical inferred V gene, J gene, and CDR3 amino acid sequence. To compute the percentage overlap between repertoires, the number of shared unique clonotypes was divided by the size of the smaller repertoire. RTK rarefaction, the Chao1 estimator, and Recon v2.1 estimates of unobserved clonotypes were used to assess repertoire richness. The table comes from immuneACCESS by way of TCRdb, which keeps in-frame sequences with V and J called. Part of the clones is missing from these tables; in studies checked, under half for an unresolved V gene and the rest for unknown reasons. D and trimming were read from the DNA, whereas the V and J calls and clone size are those reported in that table. The sample table shows fewer than 600,000 clones, and around 76% are seen once. The ten largest make up 9.5% to 15% of the sample.

Healthy HIV-negative adults with no recently reported acute infections or vaccinations were included as donors. Only Caucasian adults living in Nashville, Tennessee, USA were represented among the donors. For unsorted samples, 84 million or so PBMCs were counted, and genomic DNA was extracted using the QIAamp DNA Blood Mini kit. Blood was collected by leukapheresis, and PBMCs were isolated by Ficoll-Histopaque density gradient centrifugation and then cryopreserved in liquid nitrogen vapor phase. Sequencing was carried out using PBMCs. This sequence was found in a woman in her 40s in good health. Some clones in this sample may be carry-over from other donors' samples.

The CDR3 protein: CAISSGREGNNEQFF. The DNA sequence reads TGTGCCATCAGTTCGGGGCGGGAGGGCAACAATGAGCAGTTCTTC. The chain is assembled from TRBV10-3 and TRBJ2-1; TRBD2 fits 9 bases in the junction. The CDR3 sequence holds 15 residues, the cysteine and phenylalanine included. Of the read, only the CDR3 DNA is kept; its 45 bases are in frame from base 1. CDR1 ENHRY and CDR2 SYGVKD are derived from the germline V gene. Relative to germline, V is missing 5 bases and J is missing 5 bases, with 7 bases of the junction outside any gene match.